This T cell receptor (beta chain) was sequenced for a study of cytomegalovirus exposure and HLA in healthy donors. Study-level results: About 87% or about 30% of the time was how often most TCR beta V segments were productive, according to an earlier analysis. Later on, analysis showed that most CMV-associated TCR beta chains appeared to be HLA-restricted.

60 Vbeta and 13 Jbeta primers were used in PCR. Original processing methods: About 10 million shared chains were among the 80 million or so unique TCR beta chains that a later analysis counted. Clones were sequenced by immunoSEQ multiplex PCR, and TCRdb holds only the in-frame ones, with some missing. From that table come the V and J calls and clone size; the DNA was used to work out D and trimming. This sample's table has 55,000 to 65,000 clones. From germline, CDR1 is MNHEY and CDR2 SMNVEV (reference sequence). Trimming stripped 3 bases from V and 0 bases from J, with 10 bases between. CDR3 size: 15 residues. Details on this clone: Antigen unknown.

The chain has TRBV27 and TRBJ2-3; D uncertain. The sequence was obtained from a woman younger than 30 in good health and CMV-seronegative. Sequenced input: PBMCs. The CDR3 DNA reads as TGTGCCAGCAGTTTCCGTCTACCGAGCACAGATACGCAGTATTTT. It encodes CASSFRLPSTDTQYF.